This T cell receptor beta chain comes out of a study of T cell responses to AZD1222 COVID-19 vaccine. Study-level points and caveats: An increase in Spike-specific TCR breadth and depth was observed after two AZD1222 doses.

Generated by immunoSEQ multiplex PCR, the TCRdb table keeps only in-frame clones and is missing some. Here the sample spans 150,000 to 200,000 clones, 85% to 95% being singletons. Concerning this clone: No antigen is known for it.

This sample comprised peripheral blood, obtained on day 0 of AZD1222 vaccination. The receptor was isolated from an adult in good health.

The DNA for the CDR3 is TGTGCCAGCAGCTGGACAGGGGGCCAAACTAACTATGGCTACACCTTC. Translated: CASSWTGGQTNYGYTF. The chain uses TRBV7-9 and TRBJ1-2, with 11 bases matching TRBD1. In germline, CDR1 is SEHNR, CDR2 FQNEAQ (reference sequence). The ends lost 4 bases at V and 0 bases at J; junction bases unmatched: 4. The CDR3 runs 16 residues.